This T cell receptor beta chain was sequenced in a study of T cells after yellow fever vaccination. General observations from the study: A limited proportion of clonotypes was detected within both the CD4 and CD8 compartments. Contaminating bulk clonotypes could be abundant in FACS-sorted repertoires.

This clonotype has a handful of counts. As yet, its antigen is unknown. TCR cDNA was made by 5'RACE template switching, adding a universal primer site and UMIs. MiXCR, run by TCRdb on the 5' RACE reads, gives a single entry per CDR3 protein. The sample records about 220,000 distinct CDR3 sequences, less than 3.5% being singletons. The sample consisted of CD4+ T cells sorted from PBMCs, taken 10 days after the yellow fever booster vaccination. This sequence was found in a man aged 18 to 30 who received the YFV17D yellow fever vaccine.

The CDR3 coding sequence is TGCAGTGCGCCGCTACCACGGAAACGAGGCTACACCTTC. Its protein product is CSAPLPRKRGYTF. The chain couples TRBV20-1 to TRBJ1-2; no clear D. The V and J ends lost 6 bases and 8 bases respectively, with 19 bases between them. The germline V gene has CDR1 DFQATT and CDR2 SNEGSKA (reference sequence). The CDR3 covers 13 residues.